The TCR beta chain described here comes from a study of blood T cell repertoires in COVID-19. CDR1 SGHDT and CDR2 YYEEEE come from the germline V gene. The length of the CDR3 is 12 residues. Between the trimmed V and J ends, which lost 4 bases and 2 bases, there was a span of 6 bases. Generated by immunoSEQ multiplex PCR, the TCRdb table keeps only in-frame clones and is missing some. The sample has around 130,000 clones; around nine tenths are singletons. Recruitment covered 20 to 25 US areas and drew participants whose ages spanned roughly 18 to 100 years. Donors of Cohort 3 who recovered were those that had two negative PCRs, clearance, or symptom resolution.

V gene TRBV5-6 combines with J gene TRBJ1-2; D is unclear. The sample taken for sequencing was PBMCs or T cells enriched from blood (not recorded which). The receptor's source is a woman between 50 and 59 years old who had recovered from COVID-19. CDR3 sequence: CASSPENYGYTF. CDR3 DNA sequence: TGTGCCAGCAGCCCAGAAAACTATGGCTACACCTTC.